Following are 14 T cell receptor beta chains from one sample sequenced in a study of T cell responses to AZD1222 COVID-19 vaccine (TCRdb year 2021). Reading the label with the study, this specimen's time point is: baseline before first vaccination. The library relied on the immunoSEQ multiplex PCR assay. TCRdb retrieved this table from immuneACCESS and kept in-frame rearrangements only. Not all clones are present; in checked studies, unresolved V genes account for under half, and no reason is known for the remainder. The sample table contains more than 110,000 clones; only one count was recorded for 70% to 90% of them. Jointly, the top ten make up approximately 6% of the sample. The sample in question was peripheral blood, obtained on day 0 of AZD1222 vaccination. The receptors originated from an adult in good health.

The rearrangement links TRBV11-3 to TRBJ1-1, with D maybe TRBD1 (5 bases). Germline CDR1 is SGHNT and CDR2 is YENEEA. Trimming cost V 5 bases and J 1 base, with 11 bases left between them. The CDR3 is 14 residues long. The CDR3: CASSQGRTNTEAFF. The CDR3 DNA is TGTGCCAGCAGCCAGGGACGGACGAACACTGAAGCTTTCTTT.

This chain links TRBV29-1 with TRBJ2-2; D unclear. V dropped 4 bases and J dropped 4 bases, with 7 bases sitting between them. The CDR3 loop spans 12 amino acids. Per germline, CDR1 SQVTM and CDR2 ANQGSEA. CDR3 in DNA: TGCAGCGTTGTTTGGGGCACCGGGGAGCTGTTTTTT. It codes for CSVVWGTGELFF.

The V and J genes are TRBV2 and TRBJ2-2, with 9 bases identical to TRBD1. Germline CDR1 reads SNHLY; CDR2 reads FYNNEI. This CDR3 region has 18 residues. Trimming cost V 8 bases and J 3 bases; bases outside gene matches: 16. CDR3 amino acids: CASGHPPGTGLDTGELFF. In DNA form, the CDR3 reads TGTGCCAGCGGACACCCTCCCGGGACAGGGTTGGACACCGGGGAGCTGTTTTTT. The complete variable domain, with remaining parts taken from reference TRBV2 and TRBJ2-2, reads EPEVTQTPSHQVTQMGQEVILRCVPISNHLYFYWYRQILGQKVEFLVSFYNNEISEKSEIFDDQFSVERPDGSNFTLKIRSTKLEDSAMYFCASGHPPGTGLDTGELFFGEGSRLTVL.

This clone was detected only once. This rearrangement joins TRBV9 to TRBJ2-3, with no clear D. The CDR3 contains 13 residues. The germline V gene encodes CDR1 SGDLS and CDR2 YYNGEE. Between the trimmed V and J ends, which lost 7 bases and 3 bases, there was a span of 12 bases. The CDR3 region is CASGHLGTDTQYF. CDR3 DNA: TGTGCCAGCGGCCATCTGGGGACAGATACGCAGTATTTT.

The chain combines TRBV5-8 with TRBJ2-7; no firm D call. Germline V gene lookup returns CDR1 SGHTS and CDR2 YDEGEE. V was clipped by 0 bases and J by 3 bases, with 10 bases between them. This CDR3 has 14 amino acids. CDR3 in amino acids: CASSLVATHYEQYF. DNA of the CDR3: TGTGCCAGCAGCTTGGTGGCGACTCACTACGAGCAGTACTTC.

The chain carries TRBV5-1 and TRBJ2-3; 7 bases line up with TRBD1. V lost 0 bases to trimming and J lost 6 bases; unmatched junction nucleotides: 10. CDR1 SGHRS and CDR2 YFSETQ come from the germline V gene. The CDR3 is made up of 16 amino acids. The CDR3 loop is CASSLAAFQGVDTQYF. Here the CDR3 DNA reads TGCGCCAGCAGCTTGGCCGCGTTCCAGGGGGTGGATACGCAGTATTTT.

The chain uses TRBV24-1 and TRBJ2-1; the D gene could be TRBD1 or TRBD2 (5 bases each). The V and J ends lost 9 bases and 8 bases respectively, with 19 bases between them. The germline V gene has CDR1 KGHDR and CDR2 SFDVKD. The CDR3 contains 14 residues. CDR3 sequence reads: CATSGTAAVDEQFF. As DNA, the CDR3 is TGTGCCACCTCGGGGACGGCCGCGGTGGATGAGCAGTTCTTC.

This clone was observed a few times. The rearrangement links TRBV5-1 to TRBJ2-7; TRBD1 matches 10 bases. The CDR3 has 18 residues. The J segment lost 2 bases and the V segment lost 5 bases, leaving 16 bases of the junction unmatched. Germline V lookup: CDR1 SGHRS, CDR2 YFSETQ. CDR3 in amino acids: CASSIKPRGDRGPYEQYF. CDR3 nucleotide sequence: TGCGCCAGCAGTATAAAGCCGAGGGGGGACAGGGGACCCTACGAGCAGTACTTC.

This sequence joins TRBV19 and TRBJ1-5; 8 nucleotides line up with TRBD1. The CDR3 covers 16 residues. The J segment lost 4 bases and the V segment lost 4 bases, leaving 9 bases of the junction unmatched. Germline CDR1 is LNHDA and CDR2 is SQIVND (reference sequence). The CDR3 DNA is TGTGCCAGTAGTAAGACTTCAGGGGGCTGGAATCAGCCCCAGCATTTT. Its translation is CASSKTSGGWNQPQHF.

The chain is built from TRBV7-8 and TRBJ2-7, with TRBD1 identical over 11 bases. CDR3 length: 15 amino acids. Germline lookup yields CDR1 SGHVS and CDR2 FQNEAQ. Germline trimming cut 1 base from V and 5 bases from J; bases unmatched to any gene: 4. The CDR3 loop reads CASSLVTDRGHEQYF. As DNA, the CDR3 is TGTGCCAGCAGCTTAGTGACGGACAGGGGGCACGAGCAGTACTTC.

This chain connects TRBV28 to TRBJ1-4; D perhaps matches TRBD1 (6 bases). The germline V gene encodes CDR1 MDHEN and CDR2 SYDVKM. The CDR3 contains 14 residues. The V and J ends lost 6 bases and 4 bases respectively, with 12 bases between them. The CDR3 coding sequence is TGTGCCAGCAGGCCAGGGGTACTTAATGAAAAACTGTTTTTT. Translating it yields CASRPGVLNEKLFF.

The J gene is TRBJ1-1, the V gene TRBV20-1; D gene uncertain. Germline V gene data show CDR1 as DFQATT and CDR2 as SNEGSKA (reference sequence). The CDR3 is made up of 16 amino acids. With 3 bases removed from V and 3 bases from J, the gap between germline ends came to 20 bases. Written as DNA, the CDR3 is TGCAGTGCTAGTTTTCGGGGTTCCCGGACGGACACTGAAGCTTTCTTT. Translating it yields CSASFRGSRTDTEAFF.

This rearrangement joins TRBV14 to TRBJ2-5, with no clear D. This CDR3 region has 14 residues. Germline lookup yields CDR1 SGHDN and CDR2 FVKESK. Trimming took off 0 bases at V and 5 bases at J, with 10 bases between the two ends. Here the CDR3 DNA reads TGTGCCAGCAGCCAAGATGTAGTTTTGGAGACCCAGTACTTC. As protein: CASSQDVVLETQYF.

The gene calls are TRBV18 and TRBJ1-5; 7 nucleotides align to TRBD1. CDR3 length: 15 residues. Germline V gene lookup returns CDR1 KGHSH and CDR2 LQKENI. The V segment lost 2 bases and the J segment 6 bases; nucleotides outside the gene matches: 7. CDR3 nucleotide sequence: TGTGCCAGCTCACCAGGAAGACAGGGTGTTCAGCCCCAGCATTTT. Its protein product is CASSPGRQGVQPQHF.